This T cell receptor beta chain came from a study of post-analysis software for immune sequencing data. Remarks on this clonotype: A junction end diverges from the germline sequence, so it may reflect a read error.

TCR beta cDNA libraries had unique molecular identifiers. When roughly 0.9 to 10 million T cells were used, they gave about 490,000 cDNA molecules. TCRdb processed the PCR reads anew with MiXCR; each CDR3 protein has one entry. The sample yields about 170,000 distinct CDR3 sequences, approximately 30% seen once. Sequencing was done on a sample of blood. The receptor comes from a girl between 5 and 17 years old with multiple sclerosis.

The CDR3 loop is CASSFGGFNNEQYF. For the CDR3, the DNA is TGTGCTAGCAGCTTCGGTGGCTTTAACAATGAGCAGTACTTC. The chain uses TRBV7-7 and TRBJ2-7; D remains ambiguous. Per germline, CDR1 SSHAT and CDR2 FNYEAQ (reference sequence). The length of the CDR3 is 14 residues.